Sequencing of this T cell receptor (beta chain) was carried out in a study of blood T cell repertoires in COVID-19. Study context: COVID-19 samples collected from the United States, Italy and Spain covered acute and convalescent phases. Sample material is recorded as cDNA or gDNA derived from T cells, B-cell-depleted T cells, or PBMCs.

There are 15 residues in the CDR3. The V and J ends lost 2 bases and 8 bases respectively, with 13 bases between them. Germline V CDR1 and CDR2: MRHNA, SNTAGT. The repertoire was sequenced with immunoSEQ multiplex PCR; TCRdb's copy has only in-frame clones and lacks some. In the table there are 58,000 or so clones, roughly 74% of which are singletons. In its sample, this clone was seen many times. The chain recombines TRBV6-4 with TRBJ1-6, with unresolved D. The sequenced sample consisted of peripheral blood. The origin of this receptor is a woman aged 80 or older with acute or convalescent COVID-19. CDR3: CASSDQGSEDSPLHF. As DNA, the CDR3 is TGTGCCAGCAGTGACCAAGGGTCGGAGGATTCACCCCTCCACTTT.